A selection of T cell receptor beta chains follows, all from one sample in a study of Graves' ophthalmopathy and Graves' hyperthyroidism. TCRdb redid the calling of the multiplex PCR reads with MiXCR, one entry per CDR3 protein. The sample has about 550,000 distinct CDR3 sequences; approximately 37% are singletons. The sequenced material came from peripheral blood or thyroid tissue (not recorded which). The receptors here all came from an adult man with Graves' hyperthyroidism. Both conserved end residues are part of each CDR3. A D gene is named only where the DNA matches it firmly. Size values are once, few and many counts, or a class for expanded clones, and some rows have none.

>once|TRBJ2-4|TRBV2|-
TGTGCCAGCAGTGACAGGGACCCTATAGCCAAAAACATTCAGTACTTC
CASSDRDPIAKNIQYF
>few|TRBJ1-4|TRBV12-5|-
TGTGCTAGTGGTTTGGCCCGCTCAGGGATGCAACTGTTTTTT
CASGLARSGMQLFF
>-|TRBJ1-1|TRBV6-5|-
TGTGCCAGCAGAATGGGAGGGGGCACTGAAGCTTTCTTT
CASRMGGGTEAFF
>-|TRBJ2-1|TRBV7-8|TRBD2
TGTGCCAGCAGCACGGGGACTAGCGGGAGGGTCTACAATGAGCAGTTCTTC
CASSTGTSGRVYNEQFF
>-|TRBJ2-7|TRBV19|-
TGTGCCAGCAGCCATGGGAATGTGCAGTACTTC
CASSHGNVQYF
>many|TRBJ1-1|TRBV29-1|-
TGCAGCGTTGGAGCATACTGGAACACTGAAGCTTTCTTT
CSVGAYWNTEAFF
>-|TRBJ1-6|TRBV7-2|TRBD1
TGTGCCAGCAGCCTGACAGGGGCGTTAACCCTCCACTTT
CASSLTGALTLHF
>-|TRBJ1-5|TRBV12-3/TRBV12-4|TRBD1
TGTGCCAGCAGTCCACCGGGACAGGGGTGGGGAAATCAGCCCCAGCATTTT
CASSPPGQGWGNQPQHF
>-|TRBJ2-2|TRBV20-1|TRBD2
TGCAGTGCTAGAGACGGGGGGATAAACACCGGGGAGCTGTTTTTT
CSARDGGINTGELFF
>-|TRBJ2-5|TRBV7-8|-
TGTGCCAGCAGTGAATCCAGGGTTGGCAATCAGCCCCAGTACTTC
CASSESRVGNQPQYF
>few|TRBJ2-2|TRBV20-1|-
TGCAGTGCTAGAAGCACCGGGGAGCTGTTTTTT
CSARSTGELFF
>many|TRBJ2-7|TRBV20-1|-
TGCAGTGCTAGAGGTTCCGGGGCCTCCTACGAGCAGTACTTC
CSARGSGASYEQYF
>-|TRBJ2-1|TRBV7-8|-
TGTGCCAGCAGCTTAGCCCGAGTAACCGAGCAGTTCTTC
CASSLARVTEQFF
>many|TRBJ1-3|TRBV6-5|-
TGTGCCAGCACTCCGTATGACAGCTCTGGAAACACCATATATTTT
CASTPYDSSGNTIYF
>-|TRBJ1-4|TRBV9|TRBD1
TGTGCCAGCTCCGGGACAGAGACTAATGAAAAACTGTTTTTT
CASSGTETNEKLFF
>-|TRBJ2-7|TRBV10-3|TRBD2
TGTGCCATCAGTGAGATAGCGGGGACTTACGAGCAGTACTTC
CAISEIAGTYEQYF
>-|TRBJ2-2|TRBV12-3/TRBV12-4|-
TGTGCCAGCAGCAACCGGGCCAACACCGGGGAGCTGTTTTTT
CASSNRANTGELFF
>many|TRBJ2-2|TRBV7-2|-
TGTGCCAGCAGGGAGGGAGGTAACACCGGGGAGCTGTTTTTT
CASREGGNTGELFF
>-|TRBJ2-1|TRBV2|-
TGTGCCAGCTGGTCATACAATGAGCAGTTCTTC
CASWSYNEQFF
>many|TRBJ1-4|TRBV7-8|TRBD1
TGTGCCAGCAGAAGGGACAGGGCCGGTGAAAAACTGTTTTTT
CASRRDRAGEKLFF
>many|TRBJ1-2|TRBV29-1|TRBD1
TGCAGCGTTCTGACAGGGGGCGCAGTCTACACCTTC
CSVLTGGAVYTF
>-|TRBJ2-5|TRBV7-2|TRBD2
TGTGCCAGCAGCTCGGGACTAGCGGGGTCAGGGATGGAGACCCAGTACTTC
CASSSGLAGSGMETQYF
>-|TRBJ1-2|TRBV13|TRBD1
TGTGCCAGCAGCGTAGGGACAGGGGGTGGCTACACCTTC
CASSVGTGGGYTF
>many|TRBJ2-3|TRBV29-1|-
TGCAGCGTTGAAGAGAGGAAAAGGGGGACAGATACGCAGTATTTT
CSVEERKRGTDTQYF
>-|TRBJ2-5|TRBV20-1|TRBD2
TGCAGTGCCAGCAGCCCAGGACTAGCGGGATGGAAAGAGACCCAGTACTTC
CSASSPGLAGWKETQYF
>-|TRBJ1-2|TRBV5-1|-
TGCGCCAGCAGCTGGGCGGGAGGGAAAGGCTACACCTTC
CASSWAGGKGYTF
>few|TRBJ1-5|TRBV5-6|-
TGTGCCAGCAGCTTCAGGGATACTCTCAATCAGCCCCAGCATTTT
CASSFRDTLNQPQHF
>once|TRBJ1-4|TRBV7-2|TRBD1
TGTGCCAGCAGTCCCGGGACAGAGTATGAAAAACTGTTTTTT
CASSPGTEYEKLFF
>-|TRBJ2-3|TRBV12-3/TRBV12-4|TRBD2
TGTGCCAGCAAACGGACTAGCGGGAGTTTCACAGATACGCAGTATTTT
CASKRTSGSFTDTQYF
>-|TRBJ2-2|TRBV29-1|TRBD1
TGCAGCGCCGGACAGGTGAACACCGGGGAGCTGTTTTTT
CSAGQVNTGELFF
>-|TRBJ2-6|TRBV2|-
TGTGCCAGCAACGAAGACCAGGGTGGGGCCAACGTCCTGACTTTC
CASNEDQGGANVLTF
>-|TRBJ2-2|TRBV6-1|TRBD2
TGTGCCAGCAGGGCCCGCGGGGGGTTGGACACCGGGGAGCTGTTTTTT
CASRARGGLDTGELFF
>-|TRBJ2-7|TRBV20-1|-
TGCAGTGCCCGCCCCAACTCCTACGAGCAGTACTTC
CSARPNSYEQYF
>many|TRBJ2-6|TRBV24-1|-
TGTGCCACCAGTGGGGTACAGGGCTCTGGGGCCAACGTCCTGACTTTC
CATSGVQGSGANVLTF
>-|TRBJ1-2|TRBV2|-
TGTGCCAGCAGCGGAGGGATTGGGCCGGGCTACACCTTC
CASSGGIGPGYTF
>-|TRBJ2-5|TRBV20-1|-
TGCAGTGCGGAGTCGTCAGGGCCGCAAGAGACCCAGTACTTC
CSAESSGPQETQYF
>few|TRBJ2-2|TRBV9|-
TGTGCCAGCAGCGCATCCGGGACGGTGAACACCGGGGAGCTGTTTTTT
CASSASGTVNTGELFF
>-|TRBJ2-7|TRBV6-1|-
TGTGCCAGCACCTCGACAGCCTACTCCTACGAGCAGTACTTC
CASTSTAYSYEQYF
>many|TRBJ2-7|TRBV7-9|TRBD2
TGTGCCAGCAGCTTAATAGGGACTAGCGAGACACGAGAGCAGTACTTC
CASSLIGTSETREQYF
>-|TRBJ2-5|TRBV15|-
TGTGCCACCAGCTGGGGCCGGAGGGAGACCCAGTACTTC
CATSWGRRETQYF
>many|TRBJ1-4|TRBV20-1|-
TGCAGTGCTAGAGAATTGGGGAAGGATGAAAAACTGTTTTTT
CSARELGKDEKLFF
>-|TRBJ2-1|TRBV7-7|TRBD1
TGTGCTAGCAGCAAGGACAGGGTCGACAATGAGCAGTTCTTC
CASSKDRVDNEQFF
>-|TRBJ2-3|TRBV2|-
TGTGCCAGCAGTCACCCCGGGACAGATACGCAGTATTTT
CASSHPGTDTQYF
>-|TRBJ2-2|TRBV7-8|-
TGTGCCAGCAGCTTGCAACGGGCCAACACCGGGGAGCTGTTTTTT
CASSLQRANTGELFF
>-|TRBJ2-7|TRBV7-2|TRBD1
TGTGCCAGCAGTTACAGGGGGGTCTCCTACGAGCAGTACTTC
CASSYRGVSYEQYF
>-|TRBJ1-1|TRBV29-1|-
TGCAGCTCTGGAGAGGGCCCTTCTTTCTTT
CSSGEGPSFF
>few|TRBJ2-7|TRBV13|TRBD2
TGTGCCAGCAGCCGTAGGACTAGCCGGAACATAGACGAGCAGTACTTC
CASSRRTSRNIDEQYF
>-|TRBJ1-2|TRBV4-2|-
TGTGCCAGCAGCCCTACAGGGACGGAAGTTTATGGCTACACCTTC
CASSPTGTEVYGYTF
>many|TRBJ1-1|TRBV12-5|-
TGTGCTAGTGGTCCCACCGGGGGGTGGGGGACTGAAGCTTTCTTT
CASGPTGGWGTEAFF
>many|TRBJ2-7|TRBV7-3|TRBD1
TGTGCCAGCAGCCGCTGGGACAGGGTAGGTTTAGACTTC
CASSRWDRVGLDF